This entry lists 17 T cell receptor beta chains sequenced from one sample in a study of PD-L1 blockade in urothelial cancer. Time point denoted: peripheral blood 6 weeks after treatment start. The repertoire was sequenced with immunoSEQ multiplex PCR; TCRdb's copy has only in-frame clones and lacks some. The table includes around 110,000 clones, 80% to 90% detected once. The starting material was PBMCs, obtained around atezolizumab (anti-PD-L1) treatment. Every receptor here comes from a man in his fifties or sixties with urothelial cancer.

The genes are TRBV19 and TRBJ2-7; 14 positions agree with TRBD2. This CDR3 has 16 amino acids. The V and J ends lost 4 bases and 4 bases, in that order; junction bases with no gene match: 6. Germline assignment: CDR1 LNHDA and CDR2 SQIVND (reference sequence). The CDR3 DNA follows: TGTGCCAGTAGTACGGGGGGACTAGCGGGAGAGTACGAGCAGTACTTC. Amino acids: CASSTGGLAGEYEQYF. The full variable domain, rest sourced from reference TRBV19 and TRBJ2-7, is DGGITQSPKYLFRKEGQNVTLSCEQNLNHDAMYWYRQDPGQGLRLIYYSQIVNDFQKGDIAEGYSVSREKKESFPLTVTSAQKNPTAFYLCASSTGGLAGEYEQYFGPGTRLTVT.

The CDR3 nucleotides read TGTGCCAGCAGCCCGACTAGCGGGAGGGCCTGGGAGCAGTACTTC. Its protein is CASSPTSGRAWEQYF. V and J are TRBV5-4 and TRBJ2-7; 14 nucleotides match TRBD2. V shed 4 bases and J 7 bases; nucleotides not matched to a gene: 7. Germline loops: CDR1 SGHNT, CDR2 YYREEE (reference sequence). The CDR3 has 15 residues.

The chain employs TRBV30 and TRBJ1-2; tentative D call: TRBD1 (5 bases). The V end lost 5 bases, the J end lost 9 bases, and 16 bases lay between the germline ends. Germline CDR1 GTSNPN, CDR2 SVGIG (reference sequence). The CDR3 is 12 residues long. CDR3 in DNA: TGTGCCTGGGGGGGAGGGTTGATGAGCTACACCTTC. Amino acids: CAWGGGLMSYTF.

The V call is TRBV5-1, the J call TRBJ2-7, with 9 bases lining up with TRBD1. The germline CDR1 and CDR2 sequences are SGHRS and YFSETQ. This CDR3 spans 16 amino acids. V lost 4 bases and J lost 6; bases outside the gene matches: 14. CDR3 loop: CASSPLGGTGPVEQYF. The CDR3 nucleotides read TGCGCCAGCAGCCCCCTGGGGGGGACAGGGCCTGTCGAGCAGTACTTC.

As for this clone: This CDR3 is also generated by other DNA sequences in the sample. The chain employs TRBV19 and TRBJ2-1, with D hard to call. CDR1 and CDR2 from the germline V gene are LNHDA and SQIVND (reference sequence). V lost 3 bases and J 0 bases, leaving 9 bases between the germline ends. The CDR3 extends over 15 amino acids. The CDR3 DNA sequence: TGTGCCAGTAGTATCGCGGTGAGCTCCTACAATGAGCAGTTCTTC. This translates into CASSIAVSSYNEQFF.

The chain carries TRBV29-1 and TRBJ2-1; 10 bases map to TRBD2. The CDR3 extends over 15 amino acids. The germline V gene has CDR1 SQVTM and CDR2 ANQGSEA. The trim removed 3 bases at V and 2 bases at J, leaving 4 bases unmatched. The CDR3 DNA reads TGCAGCGTTGATGCTAGCGGGAGACCCTACAATGAGCAGTTCTTC. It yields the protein CSVDASGRPYNEQFF.

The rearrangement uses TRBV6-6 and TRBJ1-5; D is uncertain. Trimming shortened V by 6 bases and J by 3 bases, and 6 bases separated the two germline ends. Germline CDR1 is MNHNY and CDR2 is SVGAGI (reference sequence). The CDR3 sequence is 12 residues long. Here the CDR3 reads CASRAVNQPQHF. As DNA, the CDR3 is TGTGCCAGCAGGGCAGTCAATCAGCCCCAGCATTTT.

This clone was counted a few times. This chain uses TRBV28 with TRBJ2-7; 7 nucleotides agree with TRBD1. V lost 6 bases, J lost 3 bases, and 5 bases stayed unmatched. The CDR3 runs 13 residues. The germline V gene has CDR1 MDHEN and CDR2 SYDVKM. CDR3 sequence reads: CASRSGQHYEQYF. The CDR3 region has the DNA TGTGCCAGCAGGTCGGGACAGCACTACGAGCAGTACTTC.

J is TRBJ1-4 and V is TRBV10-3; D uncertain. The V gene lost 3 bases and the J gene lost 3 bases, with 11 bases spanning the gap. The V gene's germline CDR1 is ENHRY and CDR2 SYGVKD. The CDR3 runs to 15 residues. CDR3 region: CAISDLWAANEKLFF. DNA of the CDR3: TGTGCCATCAGTGATCTCTGGGCCGCTAATGAAAAACTGTTTTTT.

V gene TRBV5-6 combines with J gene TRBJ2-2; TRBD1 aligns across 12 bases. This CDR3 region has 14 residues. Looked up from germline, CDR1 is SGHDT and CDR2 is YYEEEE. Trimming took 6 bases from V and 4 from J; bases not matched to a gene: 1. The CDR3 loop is CASKGQGATGELFF. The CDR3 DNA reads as TGTGCCAGCAAGGGACAGGGGGCCACCGGGGAGCTGTTTTTT.

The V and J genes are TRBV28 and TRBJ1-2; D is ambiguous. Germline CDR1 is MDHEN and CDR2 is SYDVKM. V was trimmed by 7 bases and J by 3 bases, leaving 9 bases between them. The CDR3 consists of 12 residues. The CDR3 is CASIGGDYGYTF. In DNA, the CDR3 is TGTGCCAGCATAGGCGGAGACTATGGCTACACCTTC.

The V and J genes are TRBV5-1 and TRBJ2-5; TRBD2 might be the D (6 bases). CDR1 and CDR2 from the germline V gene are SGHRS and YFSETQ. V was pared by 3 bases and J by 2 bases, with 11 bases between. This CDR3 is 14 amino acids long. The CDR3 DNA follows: TGCGCCAGCAGCTCGGGACTTATACAAGAGACCCAGTACTTC. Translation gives CASSSGLIQETQYF.

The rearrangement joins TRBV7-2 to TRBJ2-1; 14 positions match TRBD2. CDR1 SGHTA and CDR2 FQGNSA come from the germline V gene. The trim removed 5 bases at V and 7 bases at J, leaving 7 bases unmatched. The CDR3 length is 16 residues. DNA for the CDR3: TGTGCCAGCAGCCCACCGGGACTAGCGGGAGCAAATGAGCAGTTCTTC. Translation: CASSPPGLAGANEQFF.

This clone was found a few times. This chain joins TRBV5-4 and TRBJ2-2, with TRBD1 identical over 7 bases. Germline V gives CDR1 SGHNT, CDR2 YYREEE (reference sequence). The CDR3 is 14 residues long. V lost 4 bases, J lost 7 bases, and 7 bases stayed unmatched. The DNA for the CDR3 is TGTGCCAGCAGCAATCGAGGGGGCCACGGGGAGCTGTTTTTT. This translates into CASSNRGGHGELFF.

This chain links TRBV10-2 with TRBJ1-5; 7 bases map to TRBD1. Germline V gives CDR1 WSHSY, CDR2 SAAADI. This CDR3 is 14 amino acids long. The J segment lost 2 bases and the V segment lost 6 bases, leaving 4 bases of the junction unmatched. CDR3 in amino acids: CASRNRGGNQPQHF. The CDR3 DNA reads TGCGCCAGCAGAAACAGGGGTGGCAATCAGCCCCAGCATTTT.

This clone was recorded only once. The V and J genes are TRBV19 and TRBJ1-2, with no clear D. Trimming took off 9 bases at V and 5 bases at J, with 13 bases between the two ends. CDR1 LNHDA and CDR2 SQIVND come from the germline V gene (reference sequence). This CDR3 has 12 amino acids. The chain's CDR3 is CASGSRWYGYTF. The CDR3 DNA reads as TGTGCCAGCGGGTCGAGGTGGTATGGCTACACCTTC.

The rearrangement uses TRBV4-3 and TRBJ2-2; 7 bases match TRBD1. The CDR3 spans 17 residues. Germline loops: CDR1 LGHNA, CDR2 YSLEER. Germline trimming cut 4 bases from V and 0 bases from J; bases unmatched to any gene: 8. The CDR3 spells CASSPGVGQTNTGELFF. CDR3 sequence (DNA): TGCGCCAGCAGCCCAGGAGTGGGACAGACGAACACCGGGGAGCTGTTTTTT.